The T cell receptor beta chain under discussion was sequenced for a study of graft-versus-host responses after intestinal transplantation. Regarding the study as a whole: Detection of GvH clones occurred in recipient marrow, and some had their first appearance in ileum or blood.

This clone was detected only a few times. The protocol was immunoSEQ multiplex PCR, while the TCRdb copy is restricted to in-frame clones and leaves out a portion. The sample has 11,000 to 15,000 clones; roughly a third are singletons. The culture paired 200,000 irradiated violet-dye-labeled stimulators with 200,000 CFSE-labeled responders. The length of the CDR3 is 13 residues. V was clipped by 3 bases and J by 7 bases; unmatched bases: 3. Germline-derived CDR1 and CDR2 are SGDLS and YYNGEE. This rearrangement joins TRBV9 to TRBJ1-2, with 10 positions matching TRBD1. The receptor was isolated from a human patient who received an intestinal transplant. Sequenced material: alloreactive CD8+ T cells from a mixed lymphocyte reaction culture, taken before intestinal transplant. Subset indicated: CFSE-low proliferating T cells sorted from roughly six-day pre-transplant mixed lymphocyte reaction (GvH or HvG direction). The DNA for the CDR3 is TGTGCCAGCAGCGCGACAGGGGGCGGTGGCTACACCTTC. Translated, it gives CASSATGGGGYTF.